The 8 T cell receptor beta chains given below trace back to one sample, sequenced in a study of Graves' ophthalmopathy and Graves' hyperthyroidism. Beta-chain TCR CDR3 regions were amplified from RNA transcripts. HTBI-primed RT-PCR formed the first round, and a multiplex PCR formed the second. TCRdb ran MiXCR on the multiplex PCR reads and lists one entry per CDR3 protein. The table includes around 1,000,000 distinct CDR3 sequences, approximately 35% detected once. Source material: peripheral blood or thyroid tissue (not recorded which). The receptor set was obtained from an adult man with Graves' hyperthyroidism.

This clonotype was seen a single time. The CDR3 ends on some other residue instead of the conserved phenylalanine or tryptophan, so this is likely a read error. It is unclear where the CDR3 begins or ends on the DNA, so no DNA is shown, and the CDR3 is as TCRdb lists it. The CDR3: CSAREPGP. J is TRBJ1-3 and V is TRBV20-1; TRBD1 is the table's D call and was not checked against the DNA. The CDR3 contains 8 residues when both ends are counted. Germline CDR1 is DFQATT and CDR2 is SNEGSKA (reference sequence).

The table lists this clonotype with many counts. The J gene is TRBJ2-5, the V gene TRBV29-1, with D possibly being TRBD2 (5 bases). V was trimmed by 6 bases and J by 5 bases, leaving 13 bases between them. This CDR3 has 12 amino acids. Germline values: CDR1 SQVTM, CDR2 ANQGSEA. CDR3 coding DNA: TGCAGCGTCCTCGGACGGAGGGAGACCCAGTACTTC. Amino acids: CSVLGRRETQYF.

In regard to this clonotype: This may stem from a read error, because a much larger clone lies one nucleotide away. This chain connects TRBV2 to TRBJ2-6; D is possibly TRBD1 (5 bases). V lost 4 bases, J lost 1 base, and 11 bases lay in between. The CDR3 consists of 16 residues. The germline CDR1 and CDR2 sequences are SNHLY and FYNNEI. CDR3 protein: CASSGGEASGANVLTF. The CDR3 coding sequence is TGTGCCAGCAGTGGGGGCGAGGCGTCTGGGGCCAACGTCCTGACTTTC.

This clonotype was counted at least ten times. V usage is TRBV7-2 and J usage is TRBJ2-7; 7 bases are shared with TRBD2. Germline CDR1 SGHTA, CDR2 FQGNSA. The CDR3 contains 12 residues. Germline trimming cut 6 bases from V and 6 bases from J; bases unmatched to any gene: 5. The CDR3 reads CASRFSGGEQYF. The CDR3 nucleotides read TGTGCCAGCAGATTTTCGGGGGGCGAGCAGTACTTC. The complete variable domain, with remaining parts taken from reference TRBV7-2 and TRBJ2-7, reads GAGVSQSPSNKVTEKGKDVELRCDPISGHTALYWYRQSLGQGLEFLIYFQGNSAPDKSGLPSDRFSAERTGGSVSTLTIQRTQQEDSAVYLCASRFSGGEQYFGPGTRLTVT.

In nucleotides, the CDR3 is TGCAGCGTTGCCTCCGGGACAGGATCTTATGGCTACACCTTC. Its protein is CSVASGTGSYGYTF. The chain combines TRBV29-1 with TRBJ1-2, with 8 bases aligning to TRBD1. The CDR3 consists of 14 residues. V shed 4 bases and J 5 bases; nucleotides not matched to a gene: 9. Germline V lookup: CDR1 SQVTM, CDR2 ANQGSEA.

The J gene is TRBJ1-1, the V gene TRBV3-1, with 7 positions matching TRBD1. V dropped 4 bases and J dropped 1; count of bases not matched to a gene: 12. The CDR3 is made up of 17 amino acids. Germline lookup yields CDR1 LGHDT and CDR2 YNNKEL (reference sequence). The CDR3 region has the DNA TGTGCCAGCAGCCCAAGAGAGTCAGGGGGGGAGAACACTGAAGCTTTCTTT. The encoded protein is CASSPRESGGENTEAFF.

There are many counts of this clonotype. This chain uses TRBV9 with TRBJ2-7; TRBD1 agrees at 7 bases. Trimming cost V 4 bases and J 6 bases; bases outside gene matches: 10. The CDR3 totals 14 residues. Germline assignment: CDR1 SGDLS and CDR2 YYNGEE. CDR3 sequence reads: CASSPSTGPSEQYF. The CDR3 DNA is TGTGCCAGCAGCCCGTCGACAGGGCCAAGCGAGCAGTACTTC.

The count of this clonotype is one. The V call is TRBV2, the J call TRBJ1-4; D is possibly TRBD1 (5 bases). With 4 bases removed from V and 0 bases from J, the gap between germline ends came to 21 bases. CDR3 length: 19 amino acids. The germline gives CDR1 SNHLY, CDR2 FYNNEI. CDR3 region: CASSANEGLGFSTNEKLFF. CDR3 bases: TGTGCCAGCAGTGCAAATGAGGGGCTGGGCTTCTCAACTAATGAAAAACTGTTTTTT.